Each of the 26 T cell receptor beta chains below was sequenced from the same sample in a study of blood T cell repertoires in COVID-19 (dated by TCRdb to between 2020 and 2021). Library creation used the immunoSEQ multiplex PCR assay. The immuneACCESS repertoire file appears here via TCRdb, limited to in-frame rearrangements. These files lack a portion of the clones; in checked studies, under half of the deficit traces to unresolved V genes, and the cause of the others is not known. In this sample the table shows about 530,000 clones, 85% to 90% of which occur a single time. Of the sample, about 8% falls within the top ten clones. The sample taken for sequencing was peripheral blood. These receptors came from a woman aged 45-60 years with COVID-19, enrolled during active disease.

Notes on this clone: An end of the junction differs from the germline gene, which may be a read error. The chain links TRBV2 to TRBJ2-1; TRBD2 might be the D (6 bases). Germline-derived CDR1 and CDR2 are SNHLY and FYNNEI. This CDR3 spans 12 amino acids. Here the CDR3 reads CASIEGTNEQFF. The DNA for the CDR3 is TGTGCCAGCATTGAAGGGACTAATGAGCAGTTCTTC. Full variable domain (remainder filled in from reference TRBV2 and TRBJ2-1): EPEVTQTPSHQVTQMGQEVILRCVPISNHLYFYWYRQILGQKVEFLVSFYNNEISEKSEIFDDQFSVERPDGSNFTLKIRSTKLEDSAMYFCASIEGTNEQFFGPGTRLTVL.

The rearrangement links TRBV28 to TRBJ2-1; 8 nucleotides align to TRBD2. The CDR3 totals 18 residues. J was trimmed by 0 bases and V by 6 bases; bases with no gene match: 13. Germline V gene lookup returns CDR1 MDHEN and CDR2 SYDVKM. The CDR3 nucleotides read TGTGCCAGCAGCCCTATGCCGGGGGGGCCAAGCTCCTACAATGAGCAGTTCTTC. Its protein product is CASSPMPGGPSSYNEQFF.

The J gene is TRBJ1-2, the V gene TRBV19; D unclear. Germline V gene sequence: CDR1 LNHDA, CDR2 SQIVND (reference sequence). The CDR3 sequence is 14 residues long. The V and J ends lost 7 bases and 2 bases respectively, with 14 bases between them. The CDR3 spells CASIAAAGNYGYTF. The CDR3 nucleotides are TGTGCCAGTATCGCAGCGGCGGGCAACTATGGCTACACCTTC. Variable domain in full (rest from reference TRBV19 and TRBJ1-2): DGGITQSPKYLFRKEGQNVTLSCEQNLNHDAMYWYRQDPGQGLRLIYYSQIVNDFQKGDIAEGYSVSREKKESFPLTVTSAQKNPTAFYLCASIAAAGNYGYTFGSGTRLTVV.

The chain carries TRBV7-9 and TRBJ1-6, with D possibly TRBD1 on 6 matching bases. The CDR3 runs 15 residues. V was shortened by 1 base and J by 7 bases, with 11 bases between the two germline ends. Germline-derived CDR1 and CDR2 are SEHNR and FQNEAQ (reference sequence). CDR3 sequence reads: CASSLDARGNSPLHF. In DNA, the CDR3 is TGTGCCAGCAGCTTAGATGCCAGGGGAAATTCACCCCTCCACTTT.

V and J are TRBV19 and TRBJ2-6, with D unresolved. The V end lost 6 bases, the J end lost 4 bases, and 7 bases lay between the germline ends. Per the germline V gene, CDR1 is LNHDA and CDR2 is SQIVND (reference sequence). This CDR3 has 13 residues. The CDR3 DNA reads as TGTGCCAGTAGCGCAGGAGGGGCCAACGTCCTGACTTTC. Residues: CASSAGGANVLTF.

This clone has a handful of counts. The chain links TRBV2 to TRBJ1-5, with D maybe TRBD1 (5 bases). V lost 7 bases and J 9 bases, leaving 16 bases between the germline ends. CDR3 length: 13 residues. Per germline, CDR1 SNHLY and CDR2 FYNNEI. This CDR3 reads CASMDPRGGPQHF. DNA for the CDR3: TGTGCCAGCATGGACCCCCGCGGGGGGCCCCAGCATTTT.

The chain couples TRBV10-1 to TRBJ2-2; unclear D gene. The length of the CDR3 is 14 residues. Trimming shortened V by 4 bases and J by 5 bases, and 11 bases separated the two germline ends. The germline V gene has CDR1 WNHNN and CDR2 SYGVQD (reference sequence). CDR3 protein: CASSVEQRTGELFF. In DNA form, the CDR3 reads TGCGCCAGCAGTGTGGAGCAGAGGACCGGGGAGCTGTTTTTT.

The sample holds one count of this clone. CDR3 sequence (DNA): TGTGCCACCAGTGAGCATGACAGGGCTACTGAAGCTTTCTTT. Amino acids: CATSEHDRATEAFF. The V gene is TRBV24-1, the J gene TRBJ1-1, with TRBD1 identical over 7 bases. This CDR3 region has 14 residues. Germline V lookup: CDR1 KGHDR, CDR2 SFDVKD. Unmatched junction bases numbered 6, after V lost 4 bases and J lost 5 bases.

The chain links TRBV30 to TRBJ1-1; D remains unclear. This CDR3 region has 14 residues. The germline V gene encodes CDR1 GTSNPN and CDR2 SVGIG (reference sequence). V was clipped by 6 bases and J by 0 bases, with 14 bases between them. The CDR3 is CACLPRQVNTEAFF. The DNA of the CDR3 is TGTGCCTGTCTGCCCCGTCAGGTGAACACTGAAGCTTTCTTT.

This clone is a singleton in its sample. V is TRBV7-8 and J is TRBJ1-4; D is undetermined. V lost 5 bases and J lost 0, with 16 bases in between. This CDR3 is 17 amino acids long. Per the germline V gene, CDR1 is SGHVS and CDR2 is FQNEAQ. DNA of the CDR3: TGTGCCAGCAGCCGCCCTAAGGGAGCTTCAACTAATGAAAAACTGTTTTTT. The encoded protein is CASSRPKGASTNEKLFF. The variable domain in full, with the rest retrieved from reference TRBV7-8 and TRBJ1-4, is GAGVSQSPRYKVAKRGQDVALRCDPISGHVSLFWYQQALGQGPEFLTYFQNEAQLDKSGLPSDRFFAERPEGSVSTLKIQRTQQEDSAVYLCASSRPKGASTNEKLFFGSGTQLSVL.

This chain joins TRBV12-5 and TRBJ1-1; the D is unclear. Trimming stripped 0 bases from V and 4 bases from J, with 12 bases between. Per the germline V gene, CDR1 is LGHNT and CDR2 is FRNRAP. The CDR3 has 15 amino acids. CDR3 in DNA: TGTGCTAGTGGTTTGGTATTACCTCGGGTCACTGAAGCTTTCTTT. The encoded protein is CASGLVLPRVTEAFF.

The V gene is TRBV3-1 (or the pseudogene TRBV3-2), the J gene TRBJ1-1; perhaps TRBD1 as D (5 bases). CDR1 and CDR2 from the germline V gene are LGHDT and YNNKEL (reference sequence). Trimming pared 1 base from V and 0 bases from J, leaving 15 bases between. The CDR3 contains 17 residues. The CDR3: CASSQGTLKVMNTEAFF. The CDR3, as DNA: TGTGCCAGCAGCCAAGGGACACTGAAAGTCATGAACACTGAAGCTTTCTTT.

A word on this clone: Within the sample, other DNA sequences also encode this same CDR3. The V and J genes are TRBV29-1 and TRBJ1-3; 8 bases are a match to TRBD1. Looked up from germline, CDR1 is SQVTM and CDR2 is ANQGSEA. Trimming took 4 bases from V and 4 from J; bases not matched to a gene: 3. This CDR3 has 13 residues. Here the CDR3 DNA reads TGCAGCGTTGTACAGGGGGGAGGAAACACCATATATTTT. This translates into CSVVQGGGNTIYF.

The chain has TRBV7-9 and TRBJ2-1, with D perhaps TRBD1 (5 bases). The germline V gene has CDR1 SEHNR and CDR2 FQNEAQ (reference sequence). V lost 3 bases and J lost 0, with 9 bases in between. This CDR3 has 15 residues. The CDR3 loop is CASSFVTGSYNEQFF. As DNA, the CDR3 is TGTGCCAGCAGCTTCGTAACAGGCTCCTACAATGAGCAGTTCTTC.

The J gene is TRBJ1-2, the V gene TRBV5-5; no definite D call. Per germline, CDR1 SGHKS and CDR2 YYEKEE (reference sequence). Deletions cut 5 bases from V and 3 bases from J, with 14 bases between. The CDR3 length is 14 residues. CDR3 nucleotides: TGTGCCAGCAGTTGGGCCCAGACCGACTATGGCTACACCTTC. This encodes CASSWAQTDYGYTF.

The chain employs TRBV4-1 and TRBJ2-1; 9 bases align to TRBD1. CDR3 length: 17 residues. CDR1 and CDR2 from the germline V gene are MGHRA and YSYEKL. Trimming removed 4 bases from V and 8 bases from J; junction bases left unmatched: 15. In DNA form, the CDR3 reads TGCGCCAGCAGCCTCACAAGGACAGGGGAAGGTCGTGATGAGCAGTTCTTC. It specifies CASSLTRTGEGRDEQFF.

The rearrangement uses TRBV19 and TRBJ1-4, with a possible D match to TRBD1 (5 bases). Germline V CDR1 and CDR2: LNHDA, SQIVND (reference sequence). This CDR3 has 16 amino acids. V gave up 5 bases and J gave up 8 bases, with 21 bases separating them. CDR3 coding DNA: TGTGCCAGTAGTCCCCTTCTTGCGGGGCTGGTAGAAAAACTGTTTTTT. As protein: CASSPLLAGLVEKLFF.

V and J are TRBV5-6 and TRBJ1-5; D might be TRBD1 (5 bases). The CDR3 totals 14 residues. V was clipped by 0 bases and J by 5 bases, with 9 bases between them. Germline CDR1 SGHDT, CDR2 YYEEEE. Written as DNA, the CDR3 is TGTGCCAGCAGCTTGGGACAGCGAGATCAGCCCCAGCATTTT. Its protein product is CASSLGQRDQPQHF.

The chain uses TRBV28 and TRBJ1-5; TRBD1 might be the D (5 bases). Germline CDR1 MDHEN, CDR2 SYDVKM. The CDR3 runs to 12 residues. Trimming removed 2 bases at V and 12 bases at J, with 11 bases between. In DNA, the CDR3 is TGTGCCAGCAGTTTAAGAGGGGAGGTCCAGCATTTT. This gives the protein CASSLRGEVQHF.

The chain combines TRBV10-3 with TRBJ2-7; D unclear. The CDR3 runs 14 residues. Trimming removed 2 bases at V and 4 bases at J, with 12 bases between. Germline loops: CDR1 ENHRY, CDR2 SYGVKD. This CDR3 reads CAISEGGSGYEQYF. CDR3 in DNA: TGTGCCATCAGTGAGGGCGGTTCGGGTTACGAGCAGTACTTC.

The V and J genes are TRBV5-8 and TRBJ1-1, with D possibly TRBD1 on 6 matching bases. Germline values: CDR1 SGHTS, CDR2 YDEGEE. Trimming stripped 2 bases from V and 3 bases from J, with 11 bases between. This CDR3 contains 14 residues. Here the CDR3 DNA reads TGTGCCAGCAGCTTCAGGGGAAGGGACACTGAAGCTTTCTTT. This translates into CASSFRGRDTEAFF.

The chain recombines TRBV18 with TRBJ2-7; D unclear. Trimming pared 0 bases from V and 5 bases from J, leaving 8 bases between. The CDR3 extends over 13 amino acids. Germline loops: CDR1 KGHSH, CDR2 LQKENI. Here the CDR3 reads CASSPPGIHEQYF. CDR3 nucleotide sequence: TGTGCCAGCTCACCACCGGGCATCCACGAGCAGTACTTC.

The chain couples TRBV30 to TRBJ1-3; perhaps TRBD1 as D (5 bases). The CDR3 is made up of 17 amino acids. The germline gives CDR1 GTSNPN, CDR2 SVGIG (reference sequence). Trimming took off 5 bases at V and 0 bases at J, with 20 bases between the two ends. The CDR3 protein is CAWAETGDPVSGNTIYF. The DNA of the CDR3 is TGTGCCTGGGCGGAAACAGGCGACCCGGTCTCTGGAAACACCATATATTTT.

V gene TRBV30 combines with J gene TRBJ2-3, with D maybe TRBD2 (7 bases). The length of the CDR3 is 14 residues. V was trimmed by 1 base and J by 4 bases, leaving 12 bases between them. Germline CDR1 is GTSNPN and CDR2 is SVGIG (reference sequence). The CDR3 protein is CAWSGRGGADTQYF. CDR3 nucleotides: TGTGCCTGGAGTGGAAGGGGGGGAGCAGATACGCAGTATTTT.

V gene TRBV11-2 combines with J gene TRBJ2-7, with 8 bases identical to TRBD1. Germline V gene sequence: CDR1 SGHAT, CDR2 FQNNGV. Trimming took 3 bases from V and 5 from J; bases not matched to a gene: 3. CDR3 size: 13 residues. In nucleotides, the CDR3 is TGTGCCAGCAGCTTGACAGGGGTGGACGAGCAGTACTTC. This gives the protein CASSLTGVDEQYF.

The chain couples TRBV30 to TRBJ1-3, with D uncertain. The CDR3 has 16 amino acids. The V gene lost 0 bases and the J gene lost 2 bases, with 14 bases spanning the gap. Germline values: CDR1 GTSNPN, CDR2 SVGIG (reference sequence). The DNA of the CDR3 is TGTGCCTGGAGTGTACGCCCGGGAAGTCCTGGAAACACCATATATTTT. Its protein product is CAWSVRPGSPGNTIYF.